Presented here are 30 T cell receptor beta chains from one specimen sequenced in a study of T-cell memory formation after mild COVID-19. TCRdb processed the 5' RACE reads anew with MiXCR; each CDR3 protein has one entry. The sample carries fewer than 350,000 distinct CDR3 sequences, over 15% recorded once. Sequenced input: PBMCs or a T cell subset sorted from them (not recorded which). The receptors stem from a young man who had mild COVID-19 (a few samples of this study predate the infection). Cell type and time point are not known.

This clonotype turned up a few times. The chain is built from TRBV11-2 and TRBJ1-4; unclear D gene. Germline CDR1 is SGHAT and CDR2 is FQNNGV. V was pared by 0 bases and J by 8 bases, with 4 bases between. The CDR3 length is 12 residues. The CDR3, as DNA: TGTGCCAGCAGCTTAGAATTCGAAAAACTGTTTTTT. This codes for CASSLEFEKLFF.

V usage is TRBV20-1 and J usage is TRBJ2-3; the match to TRBD1 covers 9 bases. Germline V gene sequence: CDR1 DFQATT, CDR2 SNEGSKA (reference sequence). This CDR3 is 15 amino acids long. The trim removed 4 bases at V and 4 bases at J, leaving 9 bases unmatched. CDR3 coding DNA: TGCAGTGCTACTCGTGGACAGGGGATCGCAGATACGCAGTATTTT. Its protein is CSATRGQGIADTQYF.

The V call is TRBV28, the J call TRBJ1-3; perhaps TRBD1 as D (6 bases). The CDR3 covers 15 residues. Germline V gene lookup returns CDR1 MDHEN and CDR2 SYDVKM. V lost 4 bases and J lost 1, with 11 bases in between. CDR3 in amino acids: CASSSGGASGNTIYF. The DNA for the CDR3 is TGTGCCAGCAGTTCTGGGGGGGCGTCTGGAAACACCATATATTTT.

This clonotype turned up a few times. The V and J genes are TRBV9 and TRBJ2-5, with a tentative D call TRBD2 (6 bases). The CDR3 has 14 residues. V was clipped by 3 bases and J by 2 bases, with 11 bases between them. Looked up from germline, CDR1 is SGDLS and CDR2 is YYNGEE. The CDR3 DNA reads TGTGCCAGCAGCGCCTGGGACTCGCAAGAGACCCAGTACTTC. Translating gives CASSAWDSQETQYF.

Many counts were recorded for this clonotype. This chain joins TRBV5-1 and TRBJ2-1, with 8 positions matching TRBD2. The CDR3 totals 16 residues. Germline V gene sequence: CDR1 SGHRS, CDR2 YFSETQ. Trimming took 0 bases from V and 2 from J; bases not matched to a gene: 4. CDR3: CASSLAFSGAYNEQFF. The CDR3 DNA reads as TGCGCCAGCAGCTTGGCGTTTAGCGGGGCCTACAATGAGCAGTTCTTC.

This clonotype was seen a handful of times. The rearrangement joins TRBV20-1 to TRBJ2-1, with D possibly called TRBD1 or TRBD2 (6 bases each). The CDR3 contains 16 residues. The V gene lost 0 bases and the J gene lost 0 bases, with 12 bases spanning the gap. Germline CDR1 is DFQATT and CDR2 is SNEGSKA (reference sequence). The CDR3 DNA follows: TGCAGTGCTAGAGATATGGGGGGCCGCTCCTACAATGAGCAGTTCTTC. Its protein product is CSARDMGGRSYNEQFF.

The chain combines TRBV5-5 with TRBJ2-7, with D unresolved. This CDR3 is 14 amino acids long. CDR1 is SGHKS and CDR2 is YYEKEE in the germline V gene (reference sequence). V lost 1 base, J lost 3 bases, and 11 bases lay in between. CDR3 residues: CASSLRLGNYEQYF. CDR3 in DNA: TGTGCCAGCAGCTTGAGGCTCGGAAACTACGAGCAGTACTTC. Combining the CDR3 with reference TRBV5-5 and TRBJ2-7 gives the whole variable domain DAGVTQSPTHLIKTRGQQVTLRCSPISGHKSVSWYQQVLGQGPQFIFQYYEKEERGRGNFPDRFSARQFPNYSSELNVNALLLGDSALYLCASSLRLGNYEQYFGPGTRLTVT.

The chain joins TRBV29-1 to TRBJ1-1; D possibly corresponds to TRBD1 (5 bases). The germline gives CDR1 SQVTM, CDR2 ANQGSEA. Trimming removed 7 bases from V and 4 bases from J, with 10 bases in between. The CDR3 extends over 11 amino acids. DNA for the CDR3: TGCAGCGCCTGTGGGGGCACTGAAGCTTTCTTT. Translation gives CSACGGTEAFF. Combining the CDR3 with reference TRBV29-1 and TRBJ1-1 gives the whole variable domain SAVISQKPSRDICQRGTSLTIQCQVDSQVTMMFWYRQQPGQSLTLIATANQGSEATYESGFVIDKFPISRPNLTFSTLTVSNMSPEDSSIYLCSACGGTEAFFGQGTRLTVV.

The chain couples TRBV12-3 or TRBV12-4 to TRBJ2-1, with 11 bases matching TRBD2. Unmatched junction bases numbered 8, after V lost 5 bases and J lost 8 bases. This CDR3 is 15 amino acids long. The CDR3 region has the DNA TGTGCCAGCAGTACACTAGCGGGGGAATGGGATGAGCAGTTCTTC. Amino acid sequence: CASSTLAGEWDEQFF.

This chain uses TRBV6-5 with TRBJ1-2; TRBD1 matches at 7 bases. Germline loops: CDR1 MNHEY, CDR2 SVGAGI. The CDR3 runs 15 residues. Losses at the gene ends were 0 bases for V and 5 bases for J; bases not matched to a gene: 6. CDR3 amino acids: CASSYSWQGDYGYTF. CDR3 DNA sequence: TGTGCCAGCAGTTACTCCTGGCAGGGGGATTATGGCTACACCTTC.

V is TRBV15 and J is TRBJ2-1, with 8 bases that match TRBD2. CDR1 LNHNV and CDR2 YYDKDF come from the germline V gene (reference sequence). This CDR3 contains 14 residues. J gave up 2 bases and V 7 bases, and 4 bases lay outside the gene matches. The CDR3 region has the DNA TGTGCCACCAAACGGGGGGGGGCCTACAATGAGCAGTTCTTC. This encodes CATKRGGAYNEQFF.

This clonotype has more than one count but fewer than ten. The genes are TRBV20-1 and TRBJ1-5; 7 nucleotides line up with TRBD1. V gave up 2 bases and J gave up 6 bases; unmatched junction bases: 7. This CDR3 has 14 residues. Germline CDR1 DFQATT, CDR2 SNEGSKA (reference sequence). This chain's CDR3 is CSARQRGLVQPQHF. CDR3 nucleotide sequence: TGCAGTGCTAGACAGAGGGGGCTAGTTCAGCCCCAGCATTTT.

The chain is built from TRBV29-1 and TRBJ1-2; unclear D gene. The CDR3 sequence is 14 residues long. The germline V gene encodes CDR1 SQVTM and CDR2 ANQGSEA. Trimming left V 4 bases short and J 0 bases short, with 12 bases between. The DNA for the CDR3 is TGCAGCGTTGTAAGCAGTCGAGCTAACTATGGCTACACCTTC. It encodes CSVVSSRANYGYTF. The whole variable domain, remainder taken from reference TRBV29-1 and TRBJ1-2, is SAVISQKPSRDICQRGTSLTIQCQVDSQVTMMFWYRQQPGQSLTLIATANQGSEATYESGFVIDKFPISRPNLTFSTLTVSNMSPEDSSIYLCSVVSSRANYGYTFGSGTRLTVV.

This clonotype was detected only a few times. The rearrangement links TRBV12-3 or TRBV12-4 to TRBJ1-6; no definite D call. The CDR3 has 12 residues. Trimming cost V 4 bases and J 10 bases, with 8 bases left between them. CDR3 loop: CASSYVRSPLHF. The DNA for the CDR3 is TGTGCCAGCAGTTATGTAAGATCACCCCTCCACTTT.

J is TRBJ2-2 and V is TRBV5-1; D is perhaps TRBD1 (5 bases). The ends were cut back, 4 bases at V and 3 bases at J, with 19 bases in the middle. There are 17 residues in the CDR3. Per germline, CDR1 SGHRS and CDR2 YFSETQ. CDR3 in DNA: TGCGCCAGCAGCAATGGAAGGACAAGGCCCCACACCGGGGAGCTGTTTTTT. Protein sequence: CASSNGRTRPHTGELFF.

This clonotype showed up just a few times. This rearrangement joins TRBV5-5 to TRBJ2-7; the match to TRBD1 covers 7 bases. The germline CDR1 and CDR2 sequences are SGHKS and YYEKEE (reference sequence). The V gene end was trimmed by 5 bases and the J gene end by 2 bases; junction bases not matched to a gene: 7. The CDR3 has 14 amino acids. For the CDR3, the DNA is TGTGCCAGCAGTAGGACAGGTCCTACCTACGAGCAGTACGTC. It yields the protein CASSRTGPTYEQYV.

This clonotype was recorded a few times. J is TRBJ2-3 and V is TRBV9; D is undetermined. The CDR3 has 13 residues. Trimming removed 0 bases at V and 2 bases at J, with 4 bases between. CDR1 is SGDLS and CDR2 is YYNGEE in the germline V gene. CDR3 protein: CASSVAYTDTQYF. The CDR3 bases are TGTGCCAGCAGCGTAGCCTACACAGATACGCAGTATTTT. Full variable domain (missing parts from reference TRBV9 and TRBJ2-3): DSGVTQTPKHLITATGQRVTLRCSPRSGDLSVYWYQQSLDQGLQFLIQYYNGEERAKGNILERFSAQQFPDLHSELNLSSLELGDSALYFCASSVAYTDTQYFGPGTRLTVL.

J is TRBJ2-1 and V is TRBV11-2; a weak D match, TRBD1 (6 bases). Trimming removed 0 bases from V and 2 bases from J, with 8 bases in between. Per the germline V gene, CDR1 is SGHAT and CDR2 is FQNNGV. The CDR3 extends over 15 amino acids. The CDR3 sequence: CASSLEGATYNEQFF. The DNA for the CDR3 is TGTGCCAGCAGCTTAGAGGGGGCGACCTACAATGAGCAGTTCTTC.

In this sample, this clonotype turned up many times. The chain combines TRBV9 with TRBJ2-1, with 8 positions matching TRBD1. Germline V gives CDR1 SGDLS, CDR2 YYNGEE. Unmatched junction bases numbered 3, after V lost 3 bases and J lost 4 bases. The CDR3 is 14 residues long. CDR3: CASSGGQGYNEQFF. CDR3 nucleotide sequence: TGTGCCAGCAGCGGTGGACAGGGATACAATGAGCAGTTCTTC. The full variable domain, rest sourced from reference TRBV9 and TRBJ2-1, is DSGVTQTPKHLITATGQRVTLRCSPRSGDLSVYWYQQSLDQGLQFLIQYYNGEERAKGNILERFSAQQFPDLHSELNLSSLELGDSALYFCASSGGQGYNEQFFGPGTRLTVL.

This sequence joins TRBV6-6 and TRBJ1-3; D is unresolved. The CDR3 covers 15 residues. Germline CDR1 MNHNY, CDR2 SVGAGI (reference sequence). Between the trimmed V and J ends, which lost 2 bases and 3 bases, there was a span of 11 bases. This CDR3 is CASSYTGGGGNTIYF. In nucleotides, the CDR3 is TGTGCCAGCAGTTACACGGGTGGAGGTGGAAACACCATATATTTT.

The V and J genes are TRBV30 and TRBJ2-1; possible D gene TRBD1, 6 bases. The CDR3 extends over 15 amino acids. Trimming stripped 8 bases from V and 6 bases from J, with 23 bases between. Per the germline V gene, CDR1 is GTSNPN and CDR2 is SVGIG (reference sequence). The CDR3 DNA reads TGTGCCGCACGGCCCCAGGGGTTGACTCGCAATGAGCAGTTCTTC. Translation gives CAARPQGLTRNEQFF.

In this sample, this clonotype turned up many times. This chain links TRBV7-2 with TRBJ1-6; 12 bases fit TRBD1. Germline CDR1 is SGHTA and CDR2 is FQGNSA. The CDR3 length is 15 residues. V shed 5 bases and J 7 bases; nucleotides not matched to a gene: 3. In DNA form, the CDR3 reads TGTGCCAGCAGCGAGGGACAGGGGGCGAATTCACCCCTCCACTTT. Translated, it gives CASSEGQGANSPLHF.

The V and J genes are TRBV10-3 and TRBJ1-4; 7 bases map to TRBD1. The CDR3 length is 14 residues. Germline assignment: CDR1 ENHRY and CDR2 SYGVKD. The junction had 4 bases not matched to a gene; V was cut back by 5 bases and J by 4 bases. CDR3 sequence: CAISPGQYNEKLFF. For the CDR3, the DNA is TGTGCCATCAGTCCGGGACAGTATAATGAAAAACTGTTTTTT.

The chain has TRBV9 and TRBJ2-7; 7 bases are shared with TRBD1. The V gene's germline CDR1 is SGDLS and CDR2 YYNGEE. V lost 2 bases to trimming and J lost 6 bases; unmatched junction nucleotides: 5. The CDR3 sequence is 13 residues long. The CDR3 bases are TGTGCCAGCAGCGTTCGGACAGGTGGCGAGCAGTACTTC. This translates into CASSVRTGGEQYF.

The V call is TRBV30, the J call TRBJ1-2; the D is unclear. The CDR3 consists of 10 residues. Trimming took 8 bases from V and 8 from J, leaving 12 bases between them. CDR1 is GTSNPN and CDR2 is SVGIG in the germline V gene (reference sequence). Written as DNA, the CDR3 is TGTGCCGGGCAGGAGCGGGGCTACACCTTC. Its translation: CAGQERGYTF.

This clonotype was seen more than once but under ten times. V gene TRBV29-1 combines with J gene TRBJ2-5; TRBD1 agrees at 9 bases. CDR1 is SQVTM, CDR2 ANQGSEA, per germline. The CDR3 sequence is 16 residues long. The V and J ends lost 4 bases and 7 bases, in that order; junction bases with no gene match: 16. The CDR3: CSVGGQGWRSGRTQYF. CDR3 sequence (DNA): TGCAGCGTTGGGGGACAGGGATGGCGTTCGGGGAGGACCCAGTACTTC.

The rearrangement joins TRBV6-5 to TRBJ1-2, with D unresolved. Trimming took 7 bases from V and 5 from J, leaving 17 bases between them. Per germline, CDR1 MNHEY and CDR2 SVGAGI. This CDR3 comprises 14 residues. The DNA of the CDR3 is TGTGCCAGCATCAAGCCCGGCCAGCCATATGGCTACACCTTC. Translated, it gives CASIKPGQPYGYTF.

V and J are TRBV9 and TRBJ1-2; 10 nucleotides agree with TRBD1. The CDR3 loop spans 16 amino acids. Losses at the gene ends were 3 bases for V and 2 bases for J; bases not matched to a gene: 7. From germline, CDR1 is SGDLS and CDR2 YYNGEE. Here the CDR3 reads CASSAGTGQGNYGYTF. CDR3 DNA sequence: TGTGCCAGCAGCGCTGGGACGGGACAGGGGAACTATGGCTACACCTTC.

This clonotype was counted a few times. The rearrangement joins TRBV5-1 to TRBJ1-4, with D tentatively TRBD1 (5 bases). The CDR3 length is 16 residues. V gave up 6 bases and J gave up 2 bases, with 17 bases separating them. CDR1 is SGHRS and CDR2 is YFSETQ in the germline V gene. CDR3 nucleotides: TGCGCCAGCAAGGCCGCTTGGGACGGGACTAATGAAAAACTGTTTTTT. It yields the protein CASKAAWDGTNEKLFF.

This clonotype was detected only a few times. The chain links TRBV28 to TRBJ2-3; D remains ambiguous. The CDR3 sequence is 16 residues long. CDR1 is MDHEN and CDR2 is SYDVKM in the germline V gene. V lost 3 bases to trimming and J lost 1 base, with 14 bases between them. CDR3 sequence: CASSFPLGQGTDTQYF. CDR3 bases: TGTGCCAGCAGTTTCCCTCTCGGTCAGGGCACAGATACGCAGTATTTT.